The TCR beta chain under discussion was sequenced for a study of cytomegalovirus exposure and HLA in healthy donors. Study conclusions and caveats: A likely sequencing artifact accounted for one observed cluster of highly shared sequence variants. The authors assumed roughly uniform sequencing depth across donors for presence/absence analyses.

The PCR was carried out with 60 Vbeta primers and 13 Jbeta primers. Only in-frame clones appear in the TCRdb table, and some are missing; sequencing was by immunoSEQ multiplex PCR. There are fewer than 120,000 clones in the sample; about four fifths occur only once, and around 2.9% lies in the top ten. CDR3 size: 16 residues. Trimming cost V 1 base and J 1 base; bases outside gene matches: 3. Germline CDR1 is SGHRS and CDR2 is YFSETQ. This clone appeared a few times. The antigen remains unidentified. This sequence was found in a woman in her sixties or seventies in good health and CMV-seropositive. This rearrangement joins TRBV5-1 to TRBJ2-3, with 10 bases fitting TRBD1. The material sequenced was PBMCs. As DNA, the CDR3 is TGCGCCAGCAGCTTGACCGGGACAGGGGGCACAGATACGCAGTATTTT. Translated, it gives CASSLTGTGGTDTQYF.